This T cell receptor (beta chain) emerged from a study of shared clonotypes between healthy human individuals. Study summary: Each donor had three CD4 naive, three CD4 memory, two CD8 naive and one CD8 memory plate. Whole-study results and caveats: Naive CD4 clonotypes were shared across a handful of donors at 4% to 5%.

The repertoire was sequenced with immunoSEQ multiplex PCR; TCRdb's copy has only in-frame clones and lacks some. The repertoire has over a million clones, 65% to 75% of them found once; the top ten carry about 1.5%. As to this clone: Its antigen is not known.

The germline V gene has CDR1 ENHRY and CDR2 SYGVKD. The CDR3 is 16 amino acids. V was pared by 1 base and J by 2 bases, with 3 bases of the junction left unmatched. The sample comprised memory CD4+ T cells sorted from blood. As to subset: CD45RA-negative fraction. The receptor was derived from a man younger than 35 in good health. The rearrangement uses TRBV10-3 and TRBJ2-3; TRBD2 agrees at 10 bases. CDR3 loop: CAISELAGGLTDTQYF. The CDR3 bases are TGTGCCATCAGTGAGTTAGCGGGGGGACTCACAGATACGCAGTATTTT.